This T cell receptor (beta chain) was sequenced during a study of shared clonotypes between healthy human individuals. On this clone: Antigen: not known. At the DNA level, this CDR3 is encoded by other sequences in the same sample as well.

Naive CD8 populations comprised CD45RO-negative cells positively selected for CCR7, excluding terminally differentiated effector memory CD45RA+ cells. TCRdb keeps only in-frame clones here, not all; method: immunoSEQ multiplex PCR. The repertoire includes over 2 million clones, about 95% of them detected once, and more than 0.95% sits in the top ten. Study-level results: The study generally estimated greater richness for naive than memory subsets.

Per the germline V gene, CDR1 is MNHEY and CDR2 is SMNVEV (reference sequence). V dropped 1 base and J dropped 3; count of bases not matched to a gene: 2. This CDR3 region has 14 residues. This TCR was sampled from a man aged 18 to 29 in good health. The V gene is TRBV27, the J gene TRBJ2-5; 7 nucleotides agree with TRBD2. The sample was naive CD8+ T cells sorted from blood. As DNA, the CDR3 is TGTGCCAGCAGTTTATGGGCGGGGGAAGAGACCCAGTACTTC. Protein product: CASSLWAGEETQYF.